This is a list of T cell receptor beta chains from one sample in a study of metastatic and nonmetastatic thyroid tumors. With MiXCR, TCRdb reprocessed the PCR reads. The repertoire consists of approximately 90,000 clones, with over 9.5% occurring once and the leading ten covering roughly 10%. Sample: blood. These TCRs come from a female donor with papillary thyroid cancer or a benign thyroid nodule (not recorded which). Some clones in this sample may be carry-over from other donors' samples. The CDR3 runs from the conserved cysteine through the conserved F or W. Each record gives: CDR3 protein, CDR3 DNA, clone size, J gene, D gene, V gene. A D gene is named only where the DNA matches it firmly. A clone size is listed for some rows: how often the clone was seen (once, few, many), or a class if it is expanded.

CDR3aa: CASHGGGHLLSNEQFF
CDR3nt: TGCGCCAGTCACGGGGGGGGACACCTCCTTTCCAATGAGCAGTTCTTC
abundance: many
j_gene: TRBJ2-1
d_gene: TRBD2
v_gene: TRBV5-1

CDR3aa: CSARTVASGNPLVYEQYF
CDR3nt: TGCAGTGCTAGAACGGTGGCTAGCGGGAATCCGTTAGTGTACGAGCAGTACTTC
abundance: many
j_gene: TRBJ2-7
d_gene: TRBD2
v_gene: TRBV20-1

CDR3aa: CSASGSRGHSYEQYF
CDR3nt: TGCAGTGCTAGTGGTTCCCGCGGCCACTCCTACGAGCAGTACTTC
abundance: many
j_gene: TRBJ2-7
d_gene: .
v_gene: TRBV20-1

CDR3aa: CATSDATGTGDAGELFF
CDR3nt: TGTGCCACCAGTGATGCGACCGGGACAGGGGATGCCGGGGAGCTGTTTTTT
abundance: many
j_gene: TRBJ2-2
d_gene: TRBD1
v_gene: TRBV24-1

CDR3aa: CASSLDEREGADTQYF
CDR3nt: TGTGCCAGCAGCTTGGACGAGCGGGAGGGTGCAGATACGCAGTATTTT
abundance: many
j_gene: TRBJ2-3
d_gene: TRBD2
v_gene: TRBV5-5

CDR3aa: CASSRQAPNGYTF
CDR3nt: TGTGCCAGCAGCCGACAGGCCCCCAATGGCTACACCTTC
abundance: many
j_gene: TRBJ1-2
d_gene: .
v_gene: TRBV12-3/TRBV12-4

CDR3aa: CASGLRYEQYF
CDR3nt: TGTGCCAGCGGTCTTAGATACGAGCAGTACTTC
abundance: .
j_gene: TRBJ2-7
d_gene: .
v_gene: TRBV27

CDR3aa: CASSRLGQPSNQPQHF
CDR3nt: TGTGCCAGTAGTAGGTTAGGACAGCCGAGCAATCAGCCCCAGCATTTT
abundance: many
j_gene: TRBJ1-5
d_gene: .
v_gene: TRBV19

CDR3aa: CASSIAVPYEQYF
CDR3nt: TGTGCCAGTAGTATCGCCGTTCCCTACGAGCAGTACTTC
abundance: many
j_gene: TRBJ2-7
d_gene: .
v_gene: TRBV19

CDR3aa: CASSGLAGRRYYNEQFF
CDR3nt: TGTGCCAGCAGTGGCCTAGCGGGACGCAGGTACTACAATGAGCAGTTCTTC
abundance: few
j_gene: TRBJ2-1
d_gene: TRBD2
v_gene: TRBV25-1

CDR3aa: CASSPTGMGTEAFF
CDR3nt: TGTGCCAGCAGCCCCACAGGGATGGGCACTGAAGCTTTCTTT
abundance: many
j_gene: TRBJ1-1
d_gene: .
v_gene: TRBV11-2

CDR3aa: CASSVSNVGQLGNEQFF
CDR3nt: TGTGCCAGCAGCGTATCGAATGTCGGACAGTTAGGGAATGAGCAGTTCTTC
abundance: many
j_gene: TRBJ2-1
d_gene: .
v_gene: TRBV9

CDR3aa: CASSVKRGGEQYF
CDR3nt: TGTGCCAGCAGCGTTAAGAGGGGGGGCGAGCAGTACTTC
abundance: many
j_gene: TRBJ2-7
d_gene: .
v_gene: TRBV7-3

CDR3aa: CASSSSGTQSYNEQFF
CDR3nt: TGTGCCAGCAGTTCATCCGGGACCCAGAGTTACAATGAGCAGTTCTTC
abundance: many
j_gene: TRBJ2-1
d_gene: .
v_gene: TRBV28

CDR3aa: CAISEEDNQETQYF
CDR3nt: TGTGCCATCAGTGAAGAGGACAACCAAGAGACCCAGTACTTC
abundance: many
j_gene: TRBJ2-5
d_gene: .
v_gene: TRBV10-3

CDR3aa: CASSDGGGAYEQYF
CDR3nt: TGTGCCAGCAGCGATGGGGGGGGTGCCTACGAGCAGTACTTC
abundance: many
j_gene: TRBJ2-7
d_gene: TRBD2
v_gene: TRBV5-4

CDR3aa: CASSGQHLYGYTF
CDR3nt: TGTGCCAGCAGTGGGCAGCACCTCTATGGCTACACCTTC
abundance: many
j_gene: TRBJ1-2
d_gene: .
v_gene: TRBV2

CDR3aa: CAQDRDFYGYTF
CDR3nt: TGTGCCCAGGACAGGGACTTTTATGGCTACACCTTC
abundance: many
j_gene: TRBJ1-2
d_gene: TRBD1
v_gene: TRBV6-1

CDR3aa: CASSFRFMDRVLNFTQYF
CDR3nt: TGTGCCAGCAGCTTTAGGTTTATGGACAGGGTCCTTAACTTTACGCAGTATTTT
abundance: many
j_gene: TRBJ2-3
d_gene: TRBD1
v_gene: TRBV5-4

CDR3aa: CASSLSGGGGVAYNEQFF
CDR3nt: TGTGCCAGCAGCTTAAGTGGGGGAGGAGGAGTCGCCTACAATGAGCAGTTCTTC
abundance: many
j_gene: TRBJ2-1
d_gene: .
v_gene: TRBV12-3/TRBV12-4

CDR3aa: CASSIGRRFGEQYF
CDR3nt: TGTGCCAGCAGTATAGGACGCCGGTTCGGGGAGCAGTACTTC
abundance: many
j_gene: TRBJ2-7
d_gene: .
v_gene: TRBV6-2/TRBV6-3

CDR3aa: CASSPGQGLRYTF
CDR3nt: TGTGCCAGCAGCCCGGGACAGGGTTTGCGCTACACCTTC
abundance: many
j_gene: TRBJ1-2
d_gene: TRBD1
v_gene: TRBV7-2

CDR3aa: CASSQDSGVYNEQFF
CDR3nt: TGTGCCAGCAGCCAAGACTCAGGGGTATACAATGAGCAGTTCTTC
abundance: many
j_gene: TRBJ2-1
d_gene: .
v_gene: TRBV14

CDR3aa: CASSLLTGTEAFF
CDR3nt: TGTGCCAGCAGTTTATTGACAGGTACTGAAGCTTTCTTT
abundance: many
j_gene: TRBJ1-1
d_gene: .
v_gene: TRBV28

CDR3aa: CASSHKTGGSPHHF
CDR3nt: TGTGCCAGCTCACATAAGACAGGGGGCTCACCCCACCACTTT
abundance: .
j_gene: TRBJ1-6
d_gene: TRBD1
v_gene: TRBV18

CDR3aa: CATSDGQGVGEQYF
CDR3nt: TGTGCCACCAGTGACGGACAGGGGGTAGGTGAGCAGTACTTC
abundance: many
j_gene: TRBJ2-7
d_gene: TRBD1
v_gene: TRBV24-1

CDR3aa: CASRRASRLSNTGELFF
CDR3nt: TGTGCCAGCAGGCGCGCTAGCCGGCTCTCGAACACCGGGGAGCTTTTTTTT
abundance: few
j_gene: TRBJ2-2
d_gene: .
v_gene: TRBV28

CDR3aa: CSVVVAGVMGEQYF
CDR3nt: TGCAGCGTTGTGGTGGCAGGGGTTATGGGCGAGCAGTACTTC
abundance: many
j_gene: TRBJ2-7
d_gene: .
v_gene: TRBV29-1

CDR3aa: CASSPRQGGDYEQYF
CDR3nt: TGTGCCAGTAGTCCCCGACAGGGGGGGGACTACGAGCAGTACTTC
abundance: .
j_gene: TRBJ2-7
d_gene: TRBD1
v_gene: TRBV19

CDR3aa: CASSQDDRAEQYF
CDR3nt: TGTGCCAGCAGCCAAGATGATCGGGCCGAGCAGTACTTC
abundance: many
j_gene: TRBJ2-7
d_gene: .
v_gene: TRBV3-1

CDR3aa: CASSYVGTWRYNEQFF
CDR3nt: TGTGCCAGCAGTTACGTCGGGACATGGCGCTACAATGAGCAGTTCTTC
abundance: .
j_gene: TRBJ2-1
d_gene: .
v_gene: TRBV6-2/TRBV6-3

CDR3aa: CASSLSLGSTEAFF
CDR3nt: TGTGCCAGCAGTTTATCCTTAGGGAGCACTGAAGCTTTCTTT
abundance: many
j_gene: TRBJ1-1
d_gene: .
v_gene: TRBV28

CDR3aa: CASSTDQETQYF
CDR3nt: TGTGCCAGCTCTACAGACCAAGAGACCCAGTACTTC
abundance: .
j_gene: TRBJ2-5
d_gene: .
v_gene: TRBV5-4

CDR3aa: CASSLGAGGNTEAFF
CDR3nt: TGTGCCAGCAGCTTAGGGGCAGGGGGGAACACTGAAGCTTTCTTT
abundance: .
j_gene: TRBJ1-1
d_gene: TRBD1
v_gene: TRBV11-2

CDR3aa: CSARLEGPDTQYF
CDR3nt: TGCAGTGCTAGGTTGGAGGGCCCCGATACGCAGTATTTT
abundance: .
j_gene: TRBJ2-3
d_gene: .
v_gene: TRBV20-1

CDR3aa: CASSGLAGVGGTDTQYF
CDR3nt: TGTGCCAGTTCTGGTCTAGCGGGAGTGGGAGGCACAGATACGCAGTATTTT
abundance: many
j_gene: TRBJ2-3
d_gene: TRBD2
v_gene: TRBV19

CDR3aa: CASSANQETQYF
CDR3nt: TGTGCCAGCAGTGCTAACCAAGAGACCCAGTACTTC
abundance: .
j_gene: TRBJ2-5
d_gene: .
v_gene: TRBV2